Listed below are T cell receptor beta chains from one sample, sequenced in a study of CD8 T cells in Susac syndrome. One entry per CDR3 protein results from TCRdb running MiXCR on the immunoSEQ multiplex PCR reads. The sample consists of roughly 67,000 distinct CDR3 sequences, around 96% of them appearing once. Sequences were obtained from CD8+ T cells from PBMCs. Every receptor here comes from a human donor with multiple sclerosis. Each CDR3 is given with its conserved first and last residue. D genes are given only for firm matches. Clone size is given for some rows only: seen once, a few or many times, or a class if the clone is expanded.

>once|TRBV3-1|TRBD2|TRBJ2-7
TGTGCCAGCAGCCAAGGACTAGCGGCCTCCTACGAGCAGTACTTC
CASSQGLAASYEQYF
>.|TRBV13|TRBD2|TRBJ2-7
TGTGCCAGCAGCTTAACCCTAGCGGGGGGGCCCTGGGACGAGCAGTACTTC
CASSLTLAGGPWDEQYF
>.|TRBV14|.|TRBJ1-1
TGTGCCAGCAGCCAGCTCCTGTACACTGAAGCTTTCTTT
CASSQLLYTEAFF
>.|TRBV12-3/TRBV12-4|.|TRBJ2-6
TGTGCCAGCAGTTTATGGGTTAGTGGGGCCAACGTCCTGACTTTC
CASSLWVSGANVLTF
>.|TRBV6-5|.|TRBJ2-1
TGTGCCAGCAGTTACCCGCGAGAGGCCTGGAGCTCCTACAATGAGCAGTTCTTC
CASSYPREAWSSYNEQFF
>.|TRBV10-3|.|TRBJ2-5
TGTGCCATCAGTGAGCCCGACGTACAAGAGACCCAGTACTTC
CAISEPDVQETQYF
>.|TRBV10-3|TRBD1|TRBJ1-1
TGTGCCATCAGTCCCTCGCGGGACAGGGCCCCCACTGAAGCTTTCTTT
CAISPSRDRAPTEAFF
>.|TRBV27|.|TRBJ2-7
TGTGCCAGCAGTTTTGGTCCCATCCCGACCGAGCAGTACTTC
CASSFGPIPTEQYF
>.|TRBV29-1|.|TRBJ1-2
TGCAGCGTAAGGACCCCAAGAGGCTATGGCTACACCTTC
CSVRTPRGYGYTF
>.|TRBV6-2/TRBV6-3|.|TRBJ1-6
TGTGCCAGCAGTTATCAGCGGGACGGTGCACCCGGATATTCACCCCTCCACTTT
CASSYQRDGAPGYSPLHF
>.|TRBV20-1|.|TRBJ2-1
TGCAGTGCTAGAGATCAGGCGAGGATCTCCTACAATGAGCAGTTCTTC
CSARDQARISYNEQFF
>.|TRBV29-1|TRBD1|TRBJ1-2
TGCAGCGTTCAACCGGGACAGCATGGCTACACCTTC
CSVQPGQHGYTF
>.|TRBV5-1|TRBD2|TRBJ2-1
TGCGCCAGCACCCGGGGGCGGGAGGGTAACAATGAGCAGTTCTTC
CASTRGREGNNEQFF
>.|TRBV7-9|.|TRBJ1-1
TGTGCCAGCAGCCCCGACAGTTCCCAAACTGAAGCTTTCTTT
CASSPDSSQTEAFF
>.|TRBV4-2|.|TRBJ1-1
TGTGCCAGCAGCCAAAAGGGTAACACTGAAGCTTTCTTT
CASSQKGNTEAFF
>.|TRBV19|.|TRBJ1-3
TGTGCCAGTAGTAGCCGGGACTTCTTCGGAAACACCATATATTTT
CASSSRDFFGNTIYF
>once|TRBV3-1|TRBD1|TRBJ2-7
TGTGCCAACAGCGGCCGGGACAGGGCCTACGAGCAGTACTTC
CANSGRDRAYEQYF
>.|TRBV7-2|.|TRBJ2-7
TGTGCCAGCAGCTTAGGGCTAGCAGGCTTATACGAGCAGTACTTC
CASSLGLAGLYEQYF
>.|TRBV6-2/TRBV6-3|TRBD2|TRBJ2-7
TGTGCCAGCAGTTTGACTAGCGCGGGGGGCGAGCAGTACTTC
CASSLTSAGGEQYF
>once|TRBV5-6|.|TRBJ2-7
TGTGCCAGCAGCTTGGGTCTGGGGAGCTCCTACGAGCAGTACTTC
CASSLGLGSSYEQYF
>.|TRBV13|TRBD1|TRBJ2-6
TGTGCCAGCAGTGCGGACAGGGTCTTGTCTGGGGCCAACGTCCTGACTTTC
CASSADRVLSGANVLTF
>.|TRBV19|.|TRBJ1-5
TGTGCCAGACGGTGGAGAGGAAGTCAGCCCCAGCATTTT
CARRWRGSQPQHF
>.|TRBV12-3/TRBV12-4|.|TRBJ1-4
TGTGCCAGCAGTAGTAATGAAAAACTGTTTTTT
CASSSNEKLFF
>.|TRBV7-9|.|TRBJ2-7
TGTGCCAGCAGCTTAGAACAAAGCCTCTTCTACGAGCAGTACTTC
CASSLEQSLFYEQYF
>.|TRBV12-3/TRBV12-4|TRBD1|TRBJ2-6
TGTGCCAGCAGTCCCTGGACAGGGGTGCCCTCTGGGGCCAACGTCCTGACTTTC
CASSPWTGVPSGANVLTF
>.|TRBV27|.|TRBJ2-7
TGTGCCAGCAGTTTATCAAGAGCAGCCGAGCAGTACTTC
CASSLSRAAEQYF
>.|TRBV12-3/TRBV12-4|TRBD2|TRBJ2-7
TGTGCCAGCAGTTCGACTAGCGGGAGCTCCTACGAGCAGTACTTC
CASSSTSGSSYEQYF
>.|TRBV12-5|.|TRBJ1-3
TGTGCTAGTGGCCCCCCACGCGTGATCTCTGGAAACACCATATATTTT
CASGPPRVISGNTIYF
>.|TRBV3-1|.|TRBJ2-7
TGTGCCAGCAGCCATGCAACATCCCGGGAGCAGTACTTC
CASSHATSREQYF
>.|TRBV4-1|.|TRBJ1-6
TGCGCCAGCAGCACGCGTCCGGGACAACATAATTCACCCCTCCACTTT
CASSTRPGQHNSPLHF
>.|TRBV19|.|TRBJ2-7
TGTGCCAGTGGGGAAGGGGCGTCCTACGAGCAGTACTTC
CASGEGASYEQYF
>.|TRBV24-1|.|TRBJ2-1
TGTGCCACCAGTGGGTCGTCAGGTGAGCGGAAGAGCTCCTACAATGAGCAGTTCTTC
CATSGSSGERKSSYNEQFF
>.|TRBV29-1|.|TRBJ1-1
TGCAGCGTTGGCGATCGTAGAAAGGGGGAATGGATGGGCACTGAAGCTTTCTTT
CSVGDRRKGEWMGTEAFF
>.|TRBV29-1|.|TRBJ2-5
TGCAGCGGGGAGGCCCGGCAGGGCGGGGAGACCCAGTACTTC
CSGEARQGGETQYF
>.|TRBV2|TRBD2|TRBJ2-7
TGTGCCAGAAATGCCGGGGGGGGCACGAACGAGCAGTACTTC
CARNAGGGTNEQYF
>.|TRBV7-9|TRBD2|TRBJ2-7
TGTGCCAGCAGCTCCCGGGGGGAACCCTACGAGCAGTACTTC
CASSSRGEPYEQYF
>.|TRBV12-5|.|TRBJ2-2
TGTGCTAGTGGTTTTTTCTTACCAAGGGCCCTAGGCGGGGAGCTGTTTTTT
CASGFFLPRALGGELFF
>.|TRBV29-1|.|TRBJ2-3
TGCAGCGTTGAAGGGGGTAGGAGTACAGATACGCAGTATTTT
CSVEGGRSTDTQYF
>.|TRBV12-3/TRBV12-4|TRBD2|TRBJ2-7
TGTGCCAGCAGTTTAACTTCTAGCGGGAGTAACGAGCAGTACTTC
CASSLTSSGSNEQYF
>.|TRBV6-2/TRBV6-3|.|TRBJ2-3
TGTGCCAGCAGTTACCCGGACGCGACTGACTATAGCCCAGATACGCAGTATTTT
CASSYPDATDYSPDTQYF
>.|TRBV29-1|TRBD1|TRBJ2-1
TGCAGCGTTGGGGCAGGGGGAAATGAGCAGTTCTTC
CSVGAGGNEQFF
>.|TRBV18|TRBD2|TRBJ2-1
TGTGCCAGCTCACCTAAGGGACTAGCGGGGCCCGGGGCCTACAATGAGCAGTTCTTC
CASSPKGLAGPGAYNEQFF
>.|TRBV5-6|.|TRBJ1-3
TGTGCCAGCAGCTTGGGAAGGCTGGGAAACACCATATATTTT
CASSLGRLGNTIYF